This T cell receptor (beta chain) was profiled in a study of T cell repertoires in cytomegalovirus infection. Study as a whole: CMV epitopes that were recently identified and HLA-C-restricted were used alongside well-studied HLA-B-restricted ones. Public TCR beta signatures marked donors with CMV infection and the matching HLA.

The CDR3 runs 14 residues. The V and J ends lost 5 bases and 7 bases, in that order; junction bases with no gene match: 8. The germline V gene has CDR1 SEHNR and CDR2 FQNEAQ (reference sequence). TCRdb reanalysed the reads using MiXCR and keeps one entry per CDR3 protein. The sample records a few hundred thousand distinct CDR3 sequences, around 40% being singletons. Study-level points and caveats: Across the ex vivo response, the dominant clonotypes were HLA-C-restricted CMV-specific TCR beta clonotypes. CMV carriers with the relevant HLA were identified by cumulative public TCR beta family frequency.

Worth noting for this clonotype: Its specificity is unknown.

Sequences were derived from cultured PBMCs, sampled from culture after CMV antigen stimulation. The source is a human donor in good health (CMV status not recorded). Some clones in this sample may be carry-over from other donors' samples. The gene calls are TRBV7-9 and TRBJ2-1; 7 bases line up with TRBD1. CDR3 bases: TGTGCCAGCAGCCCGCTAGGGACAGCGAATGAGCAGTTCTTC. Amino acids: CASSPLGTANEQFF.